What follows are 8 T cell receptor beta chains derived from one specimen sequenced in a study of blood T cell repertoires in COVID-19. Profiled with immunoSEQ multiplex PCR; TCRdb holds only in-frame clones, not every one. The sample has around 340,000 clones; less than 90% are singletons. Sequencing was carried out using peripheral blood. These receptors originate from a woman aged 55-69 years with COVID-19, enrolled during active disease.

The V and J genes are TRBV18 and TRBJ1-5; D remains unclear. V dropped 8 bases and J dropped 6 bases, with 17 bases sitting between them. CDR3 length: 14 amino acids. Germline-derived CDR1 and CDR2 are KGHSH and LQKENI. The CDR3 reads CASSPAREGQPQHF. CDR3 DNA: TGTGCCAGCAGCCCCGCCCGAGAGGGTCAGCCCCAGCATTTT. The complete variable domain, with remaining parts taken from reference TRBV18 and TRBJ1-5, reads NAGVMQNPRHLVRRRGQEARLRCSPMKGHSHVYWYRQLPEEGLKFMVYLQKENIIDESGMPKERFSAEFPKEGPSILRIQQVVRGDSAAYFCASSPAREGQPQHFGDGTRLSIL.

V and J are TRBV21-1 and TRBJ1-2; the table calls TRBD1, which could not be checked here. TRBV21-1 represents a pseudogene. This CDR3 spans 15 amino acids. The chain's CDR3 is CASSKEAQGADGYTF. The CDR3 DNA reads as TGTGCCAGCAGCAAAGAGGCCCAGGGGGCGGATGGCTACACCTTC.

The gene calls are TRBV7-3 and TRBJ2-3; 9 positions agree with TRBD2. V shed 0 bases, J shed 4 bases, and the junction held 2 bases outside the gene matches. The CDR3 runs 15 residues. Germline V lookup: CDR1 SGHTA, CDR2 FQGTGA. The CDR3 reads CASSLTSGSADTQYF. DNA for the CDR3: TGTGCCAGCAGCTTAACTAGCGGGAGCGCAGATACGCAGTATTTT.

The J gene is TRBJ1-2, the V gene TRBV6-5, with D tentatively TRBD1 (6 bases). CDR3 length equals 15 residues. Germline V gene lookup returns CDR1 MNHEY and CDR2 SVGAGI. Trimming cost V 6 bases and J 8 bases, with 22 bases left between them. CDR3 coding DNA: TGTGCCAGCAGCCCCGAAAGGACAGTTTTCTTGGGCTACACCTTC. Translating it yields CASSPERTVFLGYTF.

In its sample, this clone was seen once. V is TRBV18 and J is TRBJ2-1; 7 bases line up with TRBD2. CDR3 length: 16 amino acids. V trimming: 1 base; J trimming: 4 bases; junction bases outside the gene matches: 7. Germline loops: CDR1 KGHSH, CDR2 LQKENI. In nucleotides, the CDR3 is TGTGCCAGCTCACCACTCGGGAGGAGCCGATACAATGAGCAGTTCTTC. Its protein is CASSPLGRSRYNEQFF.

The genes are TRBV1 and TRBJ2-7; no DNA check was done on the table's D call, TRBD2. TRBV1 is annotated as a pseudogene. CDR3 length equals 18 residues. CDR3 DNA: TGCACCAGCAGCCAAGGTCCTGGTAGCGGGGGGGCCTCCTACGAGCAGTACTTC. Amino acids: CTSSQGPGSGGASYEQYF.

This CDR3 reads CASSLPGWSSYEQYF. CDR3 coding DNA: TGTGCCAGCAGCTTACCAGGGTGGAGCTCCTACGAGCAGTACTTC. The rearrangement uses TRBV11-2 and TRBJ2-7, with D possibly being TRBD1 (5 bases). Trimming stripped 2 bases from V and 0 bases from J, with 11 bases between. From germline, CDR1 is SGHAT and CDR2 FQNNGV. The CDR3 sequence is 15 residues long.

The chain links TRBV28 to TRBJ2-7; 9 bases agree with TRBD1. The CDR3 is 14 amino acids. Germline V gene data show CDR1 as MDHEN and CDR2 as SYDVKM. The J segment lost 5 bases and the V segment lost 5 bases, leaving 7 bases of the junction unmatched. Here the CDR3 reads CASSRTGVVDEQYF. DNA of the CDR3: TGTGCCAGCAGTCGGACAGGGGTCGTGGACGAGCAGTACTTC.